One and the same sample provided the 32 T cell receptor beta chains below, sequenced in a study of response to subunit inactivated influenza vaccine. MiXCR, applied by TCRdb to the RT-PCR reads, yields one record per CDR3 protein. The profile shows 500,000 or so distinct CDR3 sequences, about 10% of them singletons. Sequences were derived from PBMCs from blood, sampled more than 35 days after vaccination. These receptors came from a man in his fifties or sixties who received an inactivated influenza vaccine.

Ten or more counts support this clonotype. The rearrangement links TRBV11-2 to TRBJ2-1; weak D call: TRBD2 (5 bases). CDR3 length: 17 amino acids. CDR1 and CDR2 from the germline V gene are SGHAT and FQNNGV. Trimming left V 1 base short and J 5 bases short, with 18 bases between. The CDR3 DNA is TGTGCCAGCAGCTTAGGAACCTTGGGAGTAGTAAACAATGAGCAGTTCTTC. Protein: CASSLGTLGVVNNEQFF. Variable domain in full (rest from reference TRBV11-2 and TRBJ2-1): EAGVAQSPRYKIIEKRQSVAFWCNPISGHATLYWYQQILGQGPKLLIQFQNNGVVDDSQLPKDRFSAERLKGVDSTLKIQPAKLEDSAVYLCASSLGTLGVVNNEQFFGPGTRLTVL.

In its sample, this clonotype was seen a few times. V usage is TRBV20-1 and J usage is TRBJ2-7, with 15 bases fitting TRBD2. Germline CDR1 reads DFQATT; CDR2 reads SNEGSKA (reference sequence). The CDR3 has 16 residues. Unmatched junction bases numbered 10, after V lost 6 bases and J lost 4 bases. The CDR3 sequence: CSAPGLAGGSRYEQYF. The CDR3, as DNA: TGCAGTGCGCCGGGACTAGCGGGAGGAAGTAGGTACGAGCAGTACTTC.

This chain uses TRBV20-1 with TRBJ1-5; TRBD1 is a possible D gene (5 bases). CDR3 size: 14 residues. CDR1 DFQATT and CDR2 SNEGSKA come from the germline V gene (reference sequence). Trimming took 5 bases from V and 5 from J, leaving 16 bases between them. CDR3 sequence reads: CSAAKDSLDQPQHF. In nucleotides, the CDR3 is TGCAGTGCTGCCAAAGACAGCCTAGATCAGCCCCAGCATTTT.

This clonotype was seen more than once but under ten times. This rearrangement joins TRBV12-3 or TRBV12-4 to TRBJ2-5; TRBD2 might be the D (5 bases). Trimming removed 6 bases at V and 1 base at J, with 12 bases between. The CDR3 has 14 residues. The CDR3 sequence: CASSPLSGQETQYF. The CDR3 bases are TGTGCCAGCAGCCCCCTCAGCGGCCAAGAGACCCAGTACTTC.

J is TRBJ2-7 and V is TRBV3-1; 10 bases map to TRBD1. The CDR3 contains 17 residues. CDR1 and CDR2 (germline): LGHDT, YNNKEL (reference sequence). The V gene end was trimmed by 1 base and the J gene end by 2 bases; junction bases not matched to a gene: 8. CDR3 sequence: CASSQALSGTGAYEQYF. The DNA of the CDR3 is TGTGCCAGCAGCCAAGCCCTCTCCGGGACAGGGGCCTACGAGCAGTACTTC.

The chain combines TRBV6-2 or TRBV6-3 with TRBJ2-1; 7 bases are a match to TRBD1. Germline CDR1 reads MNHEY; CDR2 reads SVGEGT. Unmatched junction bases numbered 4, after V lost 6 bases and J lost 8 bases. The CDR3 runs 12 residues. The CDR3: CASRTGTHEQFF. The CDR3 DNA reads TGTGCCAGCAGGACAGGGACCCATGAGCAGTTCTTC.

This clonotype has more than one count but fewer than ten. The chain combines TRBV7-3 with TRBJ2-2, with D perhaps matching TRBD2 (7 bases). The V gene lost 2 bases and the J gene lost 0 bases, with 10 bases spanning the gap. Germline V lookup: CDR1 SGHTA, CDR2 FQGTGA. The CDR3 contains 16 residues. CDR3 nucleotides: TGTGCCAGCAGCTTAGGGGGGGGCGCGAACACCGGGGAGCTGTTTTTT. Protein sequence: CASSLGGGANTGELFF.

Remarks on this clonotype: A clone one base away is much larger, so this may be a read error. This rearrangement joins TRBV7-8 to TRBJ2-7, with D maybe TRBD2 (6 bases). V lost 2 bases and J 6 bases, leaving 17 bases between the germline ends. Germline CDR1 reads SGHVS; CDR2 reads FQNEAQ. This CDR3 has 15 residues. For the CDR3, the DNA is TGTGCCAGCAGCTTAAGTACTTGCGGGAAGGTCGAGCAGTACTTC. This encodes CASSLSTCGKVEQYF.

This chain links TRBV20-1 with TRBJ2-2; tentatively, D is TRBD1 or TRBD2 (5 bases each). In germline, CDR1 is DFQATT, CDR2 SNEGSKA (reference sequence). The CDR3 sequence is 16 residues long. V lost 0 bases, J lost 0 bases, and 11 bases lay in between. For the CDR3, the DNA is TGCAGTGCTAGAGATGCGGGCAGGGCGAACACCGGGGAGCTGTTTTTT. It yields the protein CSARDAGRANTGELFF.

This clonotype was counted at least ten times. This chain joins TRBV4-2 and TRBJ1-5; 9 bases are shared with TRBD1. V shed 0 bases, J shed 5 bases, and the junction held 5 bases outside the gene matches. Germline V lookup: CDR1 LGHNA, CDR2 YNFKEQ. The CDR3 sequence is 16 residues long. The CDR3 sequence: CASSQEWGQGYQPQHF. In nucleotides, the CDR3 is TGTGCCAGCAGCCAAGAGTGGGGACAGGGATATCAGCCCCAGCATTTT.

The V call is TRBV5-1, the J call TRBJ1-1; unclear D gene. From germline, CDR1 is SGHRS and CDR2 YFSETQ. V dropped 2 bases and J dropped 4 bases, with 9 bases sitting between them. The CDR3 consists of 13 residues. The CDR3: CASSLVGITEAFF. CDR3 DNA sequence: TGCGCCAGCAGCTTAGTGGGGATCACTGAAGCTTTCTTT.

This clonotype was counted many times. Written as DNA, the CDR3 is TGTGCCAGCAGCTCTGGACAGGTATACTACAATGAGCAGTTCTTC. Translated: CASSSGQVYYNEQFF. The genes are TRBV5-6 and TRBJ2-1; 7 bases map to TRBD1. CDR1 is SGHDT, CDR2 YYEEEE, per germline. This CDR3 has 15 amino acids. V lost 3 bases to trimming and J lost 3 bases; unmatched junction nucleotides: 6.

The CDR3 protein is CASSQDSFRPQHF. The CDR3 DNA sequence: TGTGCCAGCAGCCAAGACAGTTTCAGGCCCCAGCATTTT. The genes are TRBV11-2 and TRBJ1-5; tentatively, D is TRBD1 (5 bases). Trimming pared 5 bases from V and 9 bases from J, leaving 14 bases between. CDR3 size: 13 residues. The germline V gene has CDR1 SGHAT and CDR2 FQNNGV.

The DNA of the CDR3 is TGTGCCATCAGTGGGGGACAGGGGGCTCAGCCCCAGCATTTT. It yields the protein CAISGGQGAQPQHF. The rearrangement links TRBV10-3 to TRBJ1-5, with 12 bases aligning to TRBD1. Germline assignment: CDR1 ENHRY and CDR2 SYGVKD. The CDR3 has 14 amino acids. V shed 4 bases and J 6 bases; nucleotides not matched to a gene: 1.

In its sample, this clonotype was seen many times. The chain links TRBV10-3 to TRBJ2-2, with unresolved D. The CDR3 extends over 14 amino acids. The V end was cut by 7 bases, the J end by 1 base, with 10 bases between. The germline V gene has CDR1 ENHRY and CDR2 SYGVKD. In nucleotides, the CDR3 is TGTGCCATCAAGGAAGATTGGAACACCGGGGAGCTGTTTTTT. Amino acid sequence: CAIKEDWNTGELFF.

This rearrangement joins TRBV11-2 to TRBJ2-3, with D possibly called TRBD1 or TRBD2 (6 bases each). Germline V gene data show CDR1 as SGHAT and CDR2 as FQNNGV. Trimming pared 3 bases from V and 1 base from J, leaving 17 bases between. The CDR3 loop spans 17 amino acids. CDR3 protein: CASSFREGGRGTDTQYF. The DNA of the CDR3 is TGTGCCAGCAGCTTTCGTGAGGGGGGCAGGGGCACAGATACGCAGTATTTT.

This clonotype showed up just a few times. The chain has TRBV20-1 and TRBJ2-7; 11 bases line up with TRBD2. The CDR3 consists of 14 residues. CDR1 is DFQATT and CDR2 is SNEGSKA in the germline V gene (reference sequence). Trimming cost V 6 bases and J 1 base; bases outside gene matches: 5. CDR3 residues: CSAYGLAGSYEQYF. Written as DNA, the CDR3 is TGCAGTGCATACGGACTAGCGGGTTCCTACGAGCAGTACTTC.

The chain recombines TRBV7-8 with TRBJ2-1; the match to TRBD1 covers 8 bases. Germline loops: CDR1 SGHVS, CDR2 FQNEAQ. Losses at the gene ends were 4 bases for V and 3 bases for J; bases not matched to a gene: 5. CDR3 size: 15 residues. CDR3 nucleotides: TGTGCCAGCAGCTATACAGGGGGGAACTACAATGAGCAGTTCTTC. Protein: CASSYTGGNYNEQFF.

At least ten counts were recorded for this clonotype. The chain links TRBV4-3 to TRBJ2-7; either TRBD1 or TRBD2 may fit D (5 bases each). The germline CDR1 and CDR2 sequences are LGHNA and YSLEER. With 4 bases removed from V and 3 bases from J, the gap between germline ends came to 13 bases. The CDR3 totals 14 residues. CDR3 DNA sequence: TGCGCCAGCAGCCCCGGGACCCAGATCTACGAGCAGTACTTC. It specifies CASSPGTQIYEQYF.

This chain joins TRBV20-1 and TRBJ2-1, with 7 bases that match TRBD2. The CDR3 runs 18 residues. The V gene's germline CDR1 is DFQATT and CDR2 SNEGSKA (reference sequence). J gave up 2 bases and V 7 bases, and 20 bases lay outside the gene matches. The CDR3 here is CSGGLADQIRRTYNEQFF. The CDR3 region has the DNA TGCAGTGGCGGGCTAGCGGACCAAATACGCAGGACCTACAATGAGCAGTTCTTC.

The chain joins TRBV5-6 to TRBJ2-2; 8 bases map to TRBD1. The J segment lost 3 bases and the V segment lost 4 bases, leaving 8 bases of the junction unmatched. Per the germline V gene, CDR1 is SGHDT and CDR2 is YYEEEE. The CDR3 is 16 amino acids. The CDR3 coding sequence is TGTGCCAGCAGCCCCAGGTCAGGGGGCTACACCGGGGAGCTGTTTTTT. Encoded protein: CASSPRSGGYTGELFF.

This chain uses TRBV12-3 or TRBV12-4 with TRBJ2-5; 8 bases line up with TRBD1. V gave up 5 bases and J gave up 4 bases; unmatched junction bases: 6. The CDR3 runs to 14 residues. This CDR3 is CASSTTGVAETQYF. Here the CDR3 DNA reads TGTGCCAGCAGTACGACAGGGGTCGCAGAGACCCAGTACTTC.

The chain employs TRBV7-9 and TRBJ2-1; 8 positions agree with TRBD1. CDR3 length: 16 amino acids. CDR1 and CDR2 from the germline V gene are SEHNR and FQNEAQ (reference sequence). The trim removed 3 bases at V and 3 bases at J, leaving 7 bases unmatched. For the CDR3, the DNA is TGTGCCAGCAGCTTTCCGGGACAGGCGAACTACAATGAGCAGTTCTTC. Translating it yields CASSFPGQANYNEQFF.

The V call is TRBV10-3, the J call TRBJ2-6; no firm D call. This CDR3 is 14 amino acids long. Looked up from germline, CDR1 is ENHRY and CDR2 is SYGVKD. V was clipped by 10 bases and J by 1 base, with 11 bases between them. CDR3 protein: CATRVGSGANVLTF. CDR3 nucleotide sequence: TGTGCCACCCGGGTGGGTTCTGGGGCCAACGTCCTGACTTTC.

This clonotype has only a few counts. The chain carries TRBV7-9 and TRBJ2-1; 7 nucleotides line up with TRBD1. CDR3 length: 16 amino acids. The J segment lost 1 base and the V segment lost 5 bases, leaving 8 bases of the junction unmatched. Per germline, CDR1 SEHNR and CDR2 FQNEAQ (reference sequence). The CDR3 bases are TGTGCCAGCAGCCCCCCCGACAGGGTGTCCTACAATGAGCAGTTCTTC. Translating it yields CASSPPDRVSYNEQFF.

The chain links TRBV5-1 to TRBJ2-1; 14 nucleotides line up with TRBD2. V lost 7 bases, J lost 6 bases, and 9 bases stayed unmatched. In germline, CDR1 is SGHRS, CDR2 YFSETQ. The CDR3 runs 16 residues. The CDR3 nucleotides are TGCGCCAGCGGACTGTTGGGACTAGCGGGAGTCAATGAGCAGTTCTTC. Its protein product is CASGLLGLAGVNEQFF.

V gene TRBV27 combines with J gene TRBJ2-2; 7 nucleotides align to TRBD2. Germline V CDR1 and CDR2: MNHEY, SMNVEV (reference sequence). The ends lost 6 bases at V and 4 bases at J; junction bases unmatched: 2. This CDR3 spans 13 amino acids. The CDR3 DNA reads as TGTGCCAGCAGCACTAGCGTCACCGGGGAGCTGTTTTTT. This gives the protein CASSTSVTGELFF.

In this sample, this clonotype turned up many times. V usage is TRBV20-1 and J usage is TRBJ2-2; no definite D call. Per the germline V gene, CDR1 is DFQATT and CDR2 is SNEGSKA (reference sequence). Trimming cost V 3 bases and J 2 bases, with 13 bases left between them. The CDR3 has 15 amino acids. Written as DNA, the CDR3 is TGCAGTGCTAGCCAAGGGCGGAAAAACACCGGGGAGCTGTTTTTT. Protein sequence: CSASQGRKNTGELFF.

This clonotype appeared many times. V usage is TRBV4-3 and J usage is TRBJ2-2; TRBD2 is a possible D gene (6 bases). Trimming took off 5 bases at V and 3 bases at J, with 10 bases between the two ends. This CDR3 has 14 amino acids. CDR1 and CDR2 from the germline V gene are LGHNA and YSLEER. Here the CDR3 DNA reads TGCGCCAGCAGCGCAGGGAGGTACACCGGGGAGCTGTTTTTT. Translation gives CASSAGRYTGELFF.

The V gene is TRBV11-2, the J gene TRBJ2-3, with 8 bases that match TRBD2. CDR1 SGHAT and CDR2 FQNNGV come from the germline V gene. V lost 7 bases and J lost 2; bases outside the gene matches: 5. The CDR3 is 14 residues long. CDR3: CASTYGRATDTQYF. DNA of the CDR3: TGTGCCAGCACCTACGGGAGGGCCACAGATACGCAGTATTTT.

The J gene is TRBJ2-3, the V gene TRBV7-9; D gene uncertain. Trimming stripped 6 bases from V and 6 bases from J, with 13 bases between. The germline V gene encodes CDR1 SEHNR and CDR2 FQNEAQ (reference sequence). The CDR3 loop spans 13 amino acids. CDR3 sequence reads: CASRKDPSDTQYF. The CDR3 DNA follows: TGTGCCAGCAGAAAGGACCCCTCGGATACGCAGTATTTT.

This clonotype was seen a handful of times. The rearrangement links TRBV7-9 to TRBJ2-2; 9 positions match TRBD1. The ends lost 7 bases at V and 0 bases at J; junction bases unmatched: 3. The CDR3 runs to 15 residues. Germline V lookup: CDR1 SEHNR, CDR2 FQNEAQ (reference sequence). CDR3 in amino acids: CASNGQGSNTGELFF. The CDR3 region has the DNA TGTGCCAGCAACGGACAGGGGTCGAACACCGGGGAGCTGTTTTTT.